A single sample is the source of the 31 T cell receptor beta chains below, sequenced in a study of CD8 T cells in ankylosing spondylitis. Their cognate antigens are unknown. General study findings and limits: What seemed typical of ankylosing spondylitis blood was a TCR beta motif built from 8 or 9 highly homologous variants.

From the 5' RACE reads, TCRdb called clonotypes with MiXCR, one entry per CDR3 protein. The sample has about 500,000 distinct CDR3 sequences; roughly 5.3% are singletons. The sample taken for sequencing was blood, either unsorted or a sorted T cell fraction (not recorded which). The receptors come from a male donor with ankylosing spondylitis.

This clonotype appeared many times. The gene calls are TRBV7-2 and TRBJ1-5; no reliable D call. The CDR3 has 14 amino acids. The germline V and J ends were trimmed by 1 base and 0 bases, with 4 bases remaining between them. CDR1 and CDR2 (germline): SGHTA, FQGNSA. CDR3 in DNA: TGTGCCAGCAGCTTAGGGATTAGCAATCAGCCCCAGCATTTT. Translating gives CASSLGISNQPQHF. The variable domain in full, with the rest retrieved from reference TRBV7-2 and TRBJ1-5, is GAGVSQSPSNKVTEKGKDVELRCDPISGHTALYWYRQSLGQGLEFLIYFQGNSAPDKSGLPSDRFSAERTGGSVSTLTIQRTQQEDSAVYLCASSLGISNQPQHFGDGTRLSIL.

At least ten counts were recorded for this clonotype. The rearrangement links TRBV5-1 to TRBJ2-2; 12 bases agree with TRBD2. The germline V gene has CDR1 SGHRS and CDR2 YFSETQ. Trimming removed 0 bases from V and 7 bases from J; junction bases left unmatched: 1. CDR3 length: 15 amino acids. The CDR3 loop is CASSLVLAGGGELFF. As DNA, the CDR3 is TGCGCCAGCAGCTTGGTACTAGCGGGAGGCGGGGAGCTGTTTTTT.

This clonotype was picked up many times. CDR3 region: CATSDPRSGGSYNEQFF. Here the CDR3 DNA reads TGTGCCACCAGTGATCCCCGTTCTGGGGGTTCCTACAATGAGCAGTTCTTC. J is TRBJ2-1 and V is TRBV24-1; the D gene could be TRBD1 or TRBD2 (5 bases each). CDR1 and CDR2 (germline): KGHDR, SFDVKD. V was clipped by 3 bases and J by 1 base, with 15 bases between them. This CDR3 region has 17 residues.

This clonotype was seen ten or more times. The V call is TRBV27, the J call TRBJ1-1, with a possible D match to TRBD1 (6 bases). Germline loops: CDR1 MNHEY, CDR2 SMNVEV (reference sequence). Trimming stripped 1 base from V and 2 bases from J, with 17 bases between. CDR3 length: 17 amino acids. CDR3 DNA: TGTGCCAGCAGTTTATTCTGGGAGCTGACAGGAAACACTGAAGCTTTCTTT. This codes for CASSLFWELTGNTEAFF.

This clonotype was found many times. The J gene is TRBJ1-4, the V gene TRBV29-1; a weak D match, TRBD1 (5 bases). Trimming cost V 3 bases and J 2 bases, with 7 bases left between them. The length of the CDR3 is 13 residues. Germline loops: CDR1 SQVTM, CDR2 ANQGSEA. The CDR3 reads CSVDEGTNEKLFF. In DNA, the CDR3 is TGCAGCGTTGATGAGGGGACTAATGAAAAACTGTTTTTT.

The chain has TRBV6-2 or TRBV6-3 and TRBJ2-1, with 7 bases matching TRBD1. Trimming took 5 bases from V and 6 from J; bases not matched to a gene: 10. In germline, CDR1 is MNHEY, CDR2 SVGEGT. The CDR3 runs to 15 residues. The CDR3, as DNA: TGTGCCAGCAGTCAAGGGACAGACCCTTTCAATGAGCAGTTCTTC. This translates into CASSQGTDPFNEQFF.

At least ten counts were recorded for this clonotype. This chain links TRBV4-3 with TRBJ2-2; unclear D gene. The CDR3 runs to 17 residues. Germline CDR1 LGHNA, CDR2 YSLEER. Trimming cost V 0 bases and J 4 bases, with 15 bases left between them. The CDR3 sequence is CASSQDRIQALTGELFF. CDR3 bases: TGCGCCAGCAGCCAAGATCGTATCCAAGCCCTCACCGGGGAGCTGTTTTTT.

This clonotype was counted a few times. This CDR3 is CASSLASAQVSTDTQYF. As DNA, the CDR3 is TGTGCCAGCAGTTTAGCCTCGGCACAGGTCAGCACAGATACGCAGTATTTT. V and J are TRBV12-3 or TRBV12-4 and TRBJ2-3; weak D call: TRBD1 (5 bases). The V end lost 0 bases, the J end lost 0 bases, and 13 bases lay between the germline ends. The CDR3 loop spans 17 amino acids.

This clonotype was detected many times. The chain links TRBV12-3 or TRBV12-4 to TRBJ2-7, with D perhaps TRBD1 (5 bases). V was clipped by 6 bases and J by 3 bases, with 24 bases between them. This CDR3 is built from 17 residues. CDR3 protein: CASRRSTSAGNFYEQYF. As DNA, the CDR3 is TGTGCCAGCAGGCGTTCAACGTCGGCAGGGAACTTCTACGAGCAGTACTTC.

The sample holds many counts of this clonotype. The genes are TRBV9 and TRBJ1-6; 7 bases line up with TRBD1. This CDR3 is 13 amino acids long. V was pared by 4 bases and J by 11 bases, with 6 bases of the junction left unmatched. The germline CDR1 and CDR2 sequences are SGDLS and YYNGEE. The CDR3 DNA reads as TGTGCCAGCAGCCTTCGACAGGGCCCACCCCTCCACTTT. This codes for CASSLRQGPPLHF.

This clonotype showed up many times. Sequence at one end of the junction differs from germline and may be a read error. The chain has TRBV7-2 and TRBJ1-2, with 11 bases matching TRBD1. Germline assignment: CDR1 SGHTA and CDR2 FQGNSA. The CDR3 spans 15 residues. As DNA, the CDR3 is TGTGCCAGCAGCTCACGGACAGGGGGCTGGTATGCCTACACCTTC. Its translation: CASSSRTGGWYAYTF.

This clonotype was seen repeatedly, ten times or more. The rearrangement links TRBV5-6 to TRBJ1-2; D is unresolved. The V and J ends lost 1 base and 5 bases respectively, with 15 bases between them. The V gene's germline CDR1 is SGHDT and CDR2 YYEEEE. CDR3 length: 15 residues. The CDR3 sequence: CASSLPGSSLYGYTF. The DNA for the CDR3 is TGTGCCAGCAGCTTGCCCGGGTCTTCGCTTTATGGCTACACCTTC.

There are many counts of this clonotype. The V call is TRBV6-5, the J call TRBJ2-2; no firm D call. V lost 0 bases and J 8 bases, leaving 10 bases between the germline ends. CDR1 and CDR2 (germline): MNHEY, SVGAGI. The CDR3 length is 14 residues. For the CDR3, the DNA is TGTGCCAGCAGTTACTCGAATGAGCCGGGGGAGCTGTTTTTT. This translates into CASSYSNEPGELFF.

This clonotype was detected many times. The V and J genes are TRBV7-2 and TRBJ1-5; no clear D. V shed 2 bases and J shed 0 bases, with 8 bases lying between them. This CDR3 region has 15 residues. Germline-derived CDR1 and CDR2 are SGHTA and FQGNSA. The CDR3 loop is CASSLRSDSNQPQHF. CDR3 coding DNA: TGTGCCAGCAGCTTACGTTCAGATAGCAATCAGCCCCAGCATTTT.

This clonotype was detected many times. The rearrangement links TRBV5-1 to TRBJ1-1, with D unclear. The CDR3 runs 14 residues. With 6 bases removed from V and 1 base from J, the gap between germline ends came to 13 bases. Per germline, CDR1 SGHRS and CDR2 YFSETQ. CDR3 sequence (DNA): TGCGCCAGCACCCTGACGGGTGAGAACACTGAAGCTTTCTTT. Its translation: CASTLTGENTEAFF.

This clonotype was seen many times. This chain joins TRBV4-2 and TRBJ1-1, with D uncertain. V was cut by 2 bases and J by 5 bases, with 12 bases left in between. The CDR3 contains 14 residues. The germline gives CDR1 LGHNA, CDR2 YNFKEQ. The CDR3 is CASSQPLRRTEAFF. In DNA, the CDR3 is TGTGCCAGCAGCCAACCCCTCCGGAGGACTGAAGCTTTCTTT.

This clonotype came up a few times. This rearrangement joins TRBV24-1 to TRBJ1-2; maybe TRBD1 (6 bases). Per the germline V gene, CDR1 is KGHDR and CDR2 is SFDVKD. The length of the CDR3 is 12 residues. Trimming stripped 9 bases from V and 4 bases from J, with 11 bases between. CDR3: CATQGQGYGYTF. The CDR3 bases are TGTGCCACCCAGGGACAAGGCTATGGCTACACCTTC.

This clonotype showed up just a few times. The chain links TRBV6-1 to TRBJ2-1, with 7 bases fitting TRBD1. The ends lost 2 bases at V and 2 bases at J; junction bases unmatched: 3. This CDR3 has 15 residues. Germline V lookup: CDR1 MNHNS, CDR2 SASEGT. The CDR3 sequence is CASSEYQGAYNEQFF. In DNA form, the CDR3 reads TGTGCCAGCAGTGAATATCAGGGGGCCTACAATGAGCAGTTCTTC.

The chain recombines TRBV2 with TRBJ1-6; D not resolved. V was pared by 8 bases and J by 10 bases, with 12 bases between. CDR1 is SNHLY and CDR2 is FYNNEI in the germline V gene. This CDR3 region has 12 residues. The CDR3 region is CASAMSMSPLHF. The DNA for the CDR3 is TGTGCCAGCGCCATGAGTATGTCACCCCTCCACTTT.

In its sample, this clonotype was seen many times. V usage is TRBV5-6 and J usage is TRBJ2-7; tentatively, D is TRBD1 or TRBD2 (5 bases each). In germline, CDR1 is SGHDT, CDR2 YYEEEE. V was pared by 4 bases and J by 1 base, with 12 bases between. This CDR3 contains 14 residues. CDR3 nucleotide sequence: TGTGCCAGCAGCCCCCCGGGGCGGTCCTACGAGCAGTACTTC. As protein: CASSPPGRSYEQYF.

This chain joins TRBV11-2 and TRBJ2-1, with 8 nucleotides matching TRBD2. The J segment lost 1 base and the V segment lost 1 base, leaving 15 bases of the junction unmatched. Germline V lookup: CDR1 SGHAT, CDR2 FQNNGV. The length of the CDR3 is 20 residues. The DNA of the CDR3 is TGTGCCAGCAGCTTAGTATTTTCGTCGGGGGGGCCAGTATCCTACAATGAGCAGTTCTTC. Translating it yields CASSLVFSSGGPVSYNEQFF.

This chain uses TRBV12-3 or TRBV12-4 with TRBJ1-2, with D maybe TRBD1 (6 bases). Trimming left V 2 bases short and J 4 bases short, with 11 bases between. This CDR3 spans 14 amino acids. The CDR3 sequence: CASSLPYRVYGYTF. The CDR3 region has the DNA TGTGCCAGCAGTTTACCGTACAGGGTCTATGGCTACACCTTC.

This clonotype was counted many times. The J gene is TRBJ1-5, the V gene TRBV27, with 10 bases matching TRBD1. The CDR3 length is 14 residues. The germline V gene encodes CDR1 MNHEY and CDR2 SMNVEV (reference sequence). V was clipped by 6 bases and J by 6 bases; unmatched bases: 5. Here the CDR3 DNA reads TGTGCCAGCAGCCCCGGGACAGGGGCTCAGCCCCAGCATTTT. It translates to CASSPGTGAQPQHF.

This sequence joins TRBV27 and TRBJ2-7; the D is unclear. The V and J ends lost 7 bases and 7 bases respectively, with 17 bases between them. CDR3 length: 13 amino acids. CDR1 and CDR2 from the germline V gene are MNHEY and SMNVEV (reference sequence). Here the CDR3 DNA reads TGTGCCAGCAAAGCCTACCCTTATGTGGAGCAGTACTTC. Encoded protein: CASKAYPYVEQYF.

This clonotype was recorded many times. J is TRBJ2-1 and V is TRBV5-6; D tentatively fits TRBD1 or TRBD2 (5 bases each). CDR3 length: 13 residues. The V gene's germline CDR1 is SGHDT and CDR2 YYEEEE. V lost 4 bases to trimming and J lost 5 bases, with 10 bases between them. The CDR3 here is CASSGGLDNEQFF. Written as DNA, the CDR3 is TGTGCCAGCAGCGGGGGTTTGGACAATGAGCAGTTCTTC.

This clonotype was seen ten or more times. The chain combines TRBV20-1 with TRBJ2-5; TRBD2 aligns across 8 bases. J was trimmed by 6 bases and V by 0 bases; bases with no gene match: 3. The germline V gene encodes CDR1 DFQATT and CDR2 SNEGSKA (reference sequence). The CDR3 has 13 amino acids. This CDR3 reads CSAREAGAKTQYF. CDR3 coding DNA: TGCAGTGCTAGAGAAGCGGGAGCGAAGACCCAGTACTTC.

This clonotype was detected many times. The chain links TRBV27 to TRBJ2-7; TRBD1 matches 7 bases. This CDR3 region has 14 residues. Germline values: CDR1 MNHEY, CDR2 SMNVEV (reference sequence). Trimming at V came to 6 bases and at J to 1 base, leaving 6 bases not matched to a gene. The CDR3 nucleotides read TGTGCCAGCAGCCAACAGGGGTTATCCTACGAGCAGTACTTC. Its translation is CASSQQGLSYEQYF.

The rearrangement links TRBV5-1 to TRBJ2-1; 10 nucleotides line up with TRBD2. The length of the CDR3 is 14 residues. Per the germline V gene, CDR1 is SGHRS and CDR2 is YFSETQ. Trimming took 7 bases from V and 5 from J; bases not matched to a gene: 6. Here the CDR3 reads CASGPGLAHNEQFF. The CDR3 nucleotides are TGCGCCAGCGGCCCGGGACTAGCGCACAATGAGCAGTTCTTC. The complete variable domain, with remaining parts taken from reference TRBV5-1 and TRBJ2-1, reads KAGVTQTPRYLIKTRGQQVTLSCSPISGHRSVSWYQQTPGQGLQFLFEYFSETQRNKGNFPGRFSGRQFSNSRSEMNVSTLELGDSALYLCASGPGLAHNEQFFGPGTRLTVL.

There are many counts of this clonotype. This chain uses TRBV28 with TRBJ1-1, with D tentatively TRBD1 (5 bases). This CDR3 contains 15 residues. The V and J ends lost 4 bases and 6 bases respectively, with 18 bases between them. From germline, CDR1 is MDHEN and CDR2 SYDVKM. CDR3 sequence: CASSYLLRQKSEAFF. DNA for the CDR3: TGTGCCAGCAGTTATCTTCTTCGACAGAAATCTGAAGCTTTCTTT. Complete variable domain (other parts from reference TRBV28 and TRBJ1-1): DVKVTQSSRYLVKRTGEKVFLECVQDMDHENMFWYRQDPGLGLRLIYFSYDVKMKEKGDIPEGYSVSREKKERFSLILESASTNQTSMYLCASSYLLRQKSEAFFGQGTRLTVV.

This clonotype was seen many times. The genes are TRBV7-8 and TRBJ2-5; 8 bases line up with TRBD2. The V gene's germline CDR1 is SGHVS and CDR2 FQNEAQ. Trimming removed 5 bases from V and 5 bases from J; junction bases left unmatched: 7. This CDR3 is 14 amino acids long. The CDR3 nucleotides are TGTGCCAGCAGCACCGGGACTAGTTCGGAGACCCAGTACTTC. Translation: CASSTGTSSETQYF.

This clonotype has a count of ten or more. The genes are TRBV24-1 and TRBJ2-3; weak D call: TRBD2 (5 bases). Germline CDR1 is KGHDR and CDR2 is SFDVKD. The CDR3 has 17 residues. Between the trimmed V and J ends, which lost 0 bases and 5 bases, there was a span of 17 bases. CDR3 residues: CATSDLSPGESRDTQYF. CDR3 in DNA: TGTGCCACCAGTGATTTGTCCCCCGGGGAGAGTCGAGATACGCAGTATTTT.